Each of the 7 T cell receptor beta chains below was sequenced from the same sample in a study of T cell responses to AZD1222 COVID-19 vaccine. Here immunoSEQ multiplex PCR was the method, and the copy in TCRdb shows in-frame clones only, minus some. The sample has about 92,000 clones, about 90% seen once. The material was peripheral blood, obtained on day 0 of AZD1222 vaccination. The source of these receptors is an adult in good health.

The V gene is TRBV5-1, the J gene TRBJ1-1; TRBD1 agrees at 8 bases. J was trimmed by 11 bases and V by 4 bases; bases with no gene match: 16. This CDR3 has 15 residues. The V gene's germline CDR1 is SGHRS and CDR2 YFSETQ. This chain's CDR3 is CASSGIDRGRGEAFF. CDR3 DNA sequence: TGCGCCAGCAGCGGAATAGACAGGGGAAGGGGCGAGGCTTTCTTT.

At least ten counts were recorded for this clone. The V call is TRBV7-3, the J call TRBJ2-1; no definite D call. Per germline, CDR1 SGHTA and CDR2 FQGTGA. V was clipped by 5 bases and J by 12 bases, with 8 bases between them. CDR3 length equals 10 residues. Here the CDR3 DNA reads TGTGCCAGCAGCCCGGACGGGCAGTTCTTC. It is translated as CASSPDGQFF.

CDR3 sequence reads: CASSSETETTGELFF. The CDR3 DNA follows: TGTGCCAGCAGTTCAGAGACAGAGACTACCGGGGAGCTGTTTTTT. V usage is TRBV27 and J usage is TRBJ2-2, with D tentatively TRBD1 (5 bases). V was clipped by 4 bases and J by 5 bases, with 14 bases between them. This CDR3 has 15 amino acids. Germline V gives CDR1 MNHEY, CDR2 SMNVEV (reference sequence).

The chain employs TRBV7-9 and TRBJ2-5; possibly TRBD1 for D (5 bases). The V end was cut by 1 base, the J end by 4 bases, with 13 bases between. CDR1 and CDR2 from the germline V gene are SEHNR and FQNEAQ (reference sequence). The CDR3 contains 15 residues. Here the CDR3 DNA reads TGTGCCAGCAGCTTAGTAGGGGCCCGACCAGAGACCCAGTACTTC. This gives the protein CASSLVGARPETQYF.

The chain links TRBV27 to TRBJ1-5; possible D gene TRBD1, 6 bases. Germline CDR1 and CDR2: MNHEY and SMNVEV (reference sequence). The ends were cut back, 2 bases at V and 6 bases at J, with 11 bases in the middle. The CDR3 is 14 residues long. CDR3 amino acids: CASSLRGGGQPQHF. The CDR3 DNA reads TGTGCCAGCAGTTTAAGGGGAGGGGGTCAGCCCCAGCATTTT.

The V gene is TRBV28, the J gene TRBJ1-2; 9 bases line up with TRBD1. This CDR3 is built from 16 residues. From germline, CDR1 is MDHEN and CDR2 SYDVKM. V lost 3 bases, J lost 8 bases, and 13 bases stayed unmatched. CDR3 nucleotide sequence: TGTGCCAGCAGTTTGCTCTCCGGGACAGGGACGAGAGGCTACACCTTC. Its protein product is CASSLLSGTGTRGYTF.

CDR3 sequence reads: CASSKWGLAGGGEQFF. CDR3 sequence (DNA): TGTGCCAGCAGCAAATGGGGACTAGCGGGAGGGGGTGAGCAGTTCTTC. The chain links TRBV21-1 to TRBJ2-1; the D call TRBD2 from the table was never checked on the DNA. TRBV21-1 is a listed pseudogene. CDR3 length: 16 amino acids.